These 29 T cell receptor beta chains came from one sample sequenced in a study of blood T cell repertoires in COVID-19. Libraries were prepared by immunoSEQ multiplex PCR; TCRdb keeps only in-frame clonotypes and omits some of them. The sample carries around 250,000 clones, 80% to 85% recorded once. The sequenced sample consisted of peripheral blood. These receptors came from a woman in her forties who had recovered from COVID-19.

The chain combines TRBV11-2 with TRBJ2-1, with unresolved D. With 2 bases removed from V and 6 bases from J, the gap between germline ends came to 8 bases. From germline, CDR1 is SGHAT and CDR2 FQNNGV. The CDR3 is made up of 13 amino acids. CDR3 coding DNA: TGTGCCAGCAGCTTAAATCAGCGCAATGAGCAGTTCTTC. Its translation: CASSLNQRNEQFF.

The chain is built from TRBV5-1 and TRBJ2-7; 8 positions match TRBD1. V lost 0 bases and J lost 5; bases outside the gene matches: 4. Germline-derived CDR1 and CDR2 are SGHRS and YFSETQ. CDR3 length equals 14 residues. CDR3 sequence reads: CASSLADRGHEQYF. CDR3 DNA: TGCGCCAGCAGCTTGGCCGACAGGGGTCACGAGCAGTACTTC.

This clone was detected only a few times. The chain uses TRBV2 and TRBJ2-3; weak D call: TRBD2 (6 bases). Trimming removed 10 bases from V and 4 bases from J, with 27 bases in between. The CDR3 runs to 17 residues. Germline CDR1 is SNHLY and CDR2 is FYNNEI. The CDR3 spells CAKLKSGHLTGADTQYF. As DNA, the CDR3 is TGTGCCAAACTGAAATCGGGCCATCTAACGGGGGCAGATACGCAGTATTTT.

V is TRBV7-9 and J is TRBJ1-2; D call uncertain. The CDR3 has 13 residues. CDR1 and CDR2 from the germline V gene are SEHNR and FQNEAQ (reference sequence). V was pared by 2 bases and J by 5 bases, with 9 bases between. The CDR3 here is CASSLWLQYGYTF. The CDR3 region has the DNA TGTGCCAGCAGCTTATGGTTGCAGTATGGCTACACCTTC.

This clone came up many times. The J gene is TRBJ1-3, the V gene TRBV30; D is unresolved. Germline V CDR1 and CDR2: GTSNPN, SVGIG (reference sequence). This CDR3 spans 12 amino acids. V gave up 0 bases and J gave up 4 bases, with 4 bases separating them. The CDR3 loop is CAWSVSGNTIYF. For the CDR3, the DNA is TGTGCCTGGAGTGTTAGCGGAAACACCATATATTTT.

The CDR3 coding sequence is TGTGCCAGCAGCGTAGCTACAGGAGGGCGGCTGAAAGCTTTCTTT. Protein product: CASSVATGGRLKAFF. V and J are TRBV9 and TRBJ1-1, with a tentative D call TRBD1 (5 bases). The V end lost 0 bases, the J end lost 9 bases, and 18 bases lay between the germline ends. The CDR3 has 15 amino acids. Germline lookup yields CDR1 SGDLS and CDR2 YYNGEE.

The CDR3 loop reads CASSQNLDRGQETQYF. The CDR3 nucleotides are TGTGCCAGCAGCCAAAATTTGGACAGGGGGCAAGAGACCCAGTACTTC. The chain is built from TRBV7-9 and TRBJ2-5; TRBD1 matches 10 bases. The germline gives CDR1 SEHNR, CDR2 FQNEAQ (reference sequence). This CDR3 is built from 16 residues. V trimming: 5 bases; J trimming: 2 bases; junction bases outside the gene matches: 8.

The CDR3 DNA reads as TGTGCCAGCAGTGTGACAGGTGCGAACTATGGCTACACCTTC. It specifies CASSVTGANYGYTF. This rearrangement joins TRBV25-1 to TRBJ1-2; possible D gene TRBD1, 6 bases. The germline V and J ends were trimmed by 4 bases and 2 bases, with 11 bases remaining between them. CDR1 and CDR2 from the germline V gene are MGHDK and SYGVNS. CDR3 length equals 14 residues.

This clone was seen once. The CDR3 reads CASSLVKQADQETQYF. Here the CDR3 DNA reads TGCGCCAGCAGTCTGGTAAAACAGGCAGATCAAGAGACCCAGTACTTC. The rearrangement links TRBV5-1 to TRBJ2-5; perhaps TRBD1 as D (5 bases). The germline V gene encodes CDR1 SGHRS and CDR2 YFSETQ. The V end was cut by 5 bases, the J end by 2 bases, with 19 bases between. CDR3 length: 16 amino acids.

This chain links TRBV18 with TRBJ2-4, with TRBD2 matching 14 bases. J was trimmed by 6 bases and V by 6 bases; bases with no gene match: 7. Germline CDR1 is KGHSH and CDR2 is LQKENI. This CDR3 comprises 16 residues. CDR3 DNA: TGTGCCAGCTCTCAAGGACTAGCGGGGGGAGGAAACATTCAGTACTTC. Its translation is CASSQGLAGGGNIQYF.

The table lists this clone with a count of one. V and J are TRBV7-7 and TRBJ2-1; D might be TRBD1 (6 bases). The CDR3 consists of 15 residues. V lost 3 bases to trimming and J lost 3 bases, with 12 bases between them. The germline CDR1 and CDR2 sequences are SSHAT and FNYEAQ (reference sequence). The CDR3 DNA follows: TGTGCCAGCAGCTTCTCACCGGACAGCTACAATGAGCAGTTCTTC. This translates into CASSFSPDSYNEQFF.

In this sample, this clone turned up once. The chain has TRBV7-9 and TRBJ2-7; D might be TRBD2 (6 bases). Trimming removed 5 bases from V and 2 bases from J, with 16 bases in between. Germline CDR1 reads SEHNR; CDR2 reads FQNEAQ (reference sequence). The CDR3 loop spans 15 amino acids. CDR3 coding DNA: TGTGCCAGCAGCACACCGGGACTGCTGGCCTACGAGCAGTACTTC. This codes for CASSTPGLLAYEQYF.

In this sample, this clone turned up once. The V call is TRBV30, the J call TRBJ1-6; D is unclear. CDR3 length equals 12 residues. Trimming removed 7 bases at V and 4 bases at J, with 8 bases between. Germline CDR1 GTSNPN, CDR2 SVGIG (reference sequence). The CDR3 region has the DNA TGTGCCTACGCGGGGTATAATTCACCCCTCCACTTT. The encoded protein is CAYAGYNSPLHF.

The chain recombines TRBV10-3 with TRBJ1-6; D remains ambiguous. The CDR3 is 14 amino acids. From germline, CDR1 is ENHRY and CDR2 SYGVKD. Trimming removed 0 bases at V and 11 bases at J, with 11 bases between. The CDR3 loop reads CAISESYRNPPLHF. DNA of the CDR3: TGTGCCATCAGTGAGTCGTACAGAAATCCACCCCTCCACTTT.

This clone was picked up a small number of times. The V gene is TRBV2, the J gene TRBJ1-1; 7 nucleotides line up with TRBD1. There are 13 residues in the CDR3. The V and J ends lost 9 bases and 0 bases, in that order; junction bases with no gene match: 4. CDR1 and CDR2 (germline): SNHLY, FYNNEI. CDR3 DNA: TGTGCCAGGGTAGGGGGCCTGAACACTGAAGCTTTCTTT. It encodes CARVGGLNTEAFF.

The rearrangement joins TRBV30 to TRBJ1-2; D remains unclear. Trimming removed 0 bases from V and 7 bases from J, with 12 bases in between. The CDR3 extends over 13 amino acids. Germline CDR1 GTSNPN, CDR2 SVGIG (reference sequence). DNA for the CDR3: TGTGCCTGGAGTGTACGAGGGAACGGTGGCTACACCTTC. This codes for CAWSVRGNGGYTF.

V is TRBV15 and J is TRBJ1-2; 8 bases are shared with TRBD1. Germline loops: CDR1 LNHNV, CDR2 YYDKDF (reference sequence). CDR3 length equals 13 residues. J gave up 8 bases and V 0 bases, and 2 bases lay outside the gene matches. CDR3 coding DNA: TGTGCCACCAGCAGAGATGGGACAGGAGGCTACACCTTC. Protein sequence: CATSRDGTGGYTF.

The chain joins TRBV7-9 to TRBJ1-6, with TRBD1 matching 11 bases. Germline lookup yields CDR1 SEHNR and CDR2 FQNEAQ (reference sequence). The junction had 1 base not matched to a gene; V was cut back by 3 bases and J by 3 bases. The CDR3 totals 16 residues. The CDR3 DNA is TGTGCCAGCAGCTTCGGGACAGGGGGCTATAATTCACCCCTCCACTTT. It specifies CASSFGTGGYNSPLHF. The whole variable domain, filled in from reference TRBV7-9 and TRBJ1-6, reads DTGVSQNPRHKITKRGQNVTFRCDPISEHNRLYWYRQTLGQGPEFLTYFQNEAQLEKSRLLSDRFSAERPKGSFSTLEIQRTEQGDSAMYLCASSFGTGGYNSPLHFGNGTRLTVT.

V gene TRBV10-3 combines with J gene TRBJ1-6, with D possibly being TRBD1 (6 bases). The CDR3 is 13 amino acids. Trimming took 10 bases from V and 8 from J, leaving 15 bases between them. CDR1 and CDR2 (germline): ENHRY, SYGVKD. CDR3 amino acids: CATTRDIDSPLHF. The CDR3 DNA follows: TGTGCCACGACCCGGGACATCGATTCACCCCTCCACTTT.

The chain is built from TRBV6-5 and TRBJ2-1, with 10 bases lining up with TRBD2. V was pared by 7 bases and J by 12 bases, with 3 bases of the junction left unmatched. Germline values: CDR1 MNHEY, CDR2 SVGAGI. This CDR3 has 11 residues. The CDR3, as DNA: TGTGCCAGCAAACTAGCGGGGATGCAGTTCTTC. It specifies CASKLAGMQFF.

This rearrangement joins TRBV7-6 to TRBJ2-7; D may be TRBD1 (5 bases). The V end lost 3 bases, the J end lost 3 bases, and 15 bases lay between the germline ends. The CDR3 consists of 15 residues. Germline V gives CDR1 SGHVS, CDR2 FNYEAQ. The chain's CDR3 is CASSLGQGDFYEQYF. Here the CDR3 DNA reads TGTGCCAGCAGCTTGGGGCAAGGAGATTTCTACGAGCAGTACTTC.

This sequence joins TRBV5-1 and TRBJ1-2, with a weak D call TRBD1 (6 bases). Germline V lookup: CDR1 SGHRS, CDR2 YFSETQ. V lost 0 bases, J lost 7 bases, and 13 bases lay in between. The CDR3 covers 14 residues. Here the CDR3 reads CASSLESGGRGYTF. The CDR3 DNA follows: TGCGCCAGCAGCTTGGAATCGGGGGGGCGTGGCTACACCTTC.

The chain has TRBV10-3 and TRBJ1-6; D possibly corresponds to TRBD1 (5 bases). CDR1 and CDR2 (germline): ENHRY, SYGVKD. The CDR3 runs 14 residues. The V gene lost 0 bases and the J gene lost 9 bases, with 9 bases spanning the gap. CDR3 loop: CAISESGTASPLHF. Written as DNA, the CDR3 is TGTGCCATCAGTGAGTCGGGGACTGCTTCACCCCTCCACTTT.

V and J are TRBV3-1 (or the pseudogene TRBV3-2) and TRBJ2-3; the D gene is possibly TRBD1 (6 bases). Deletions cut 3 bases from V and 0 bases from J, with 7 bases between. The germline V gene has CDR1 LGHDT and CDR2 YNNKEL (reference sequence). The CDR3 extends over 14 amino acids. CDR3 amino acids: CASSHTGSTDTQYF. CDR3 in DNA: TGTGCCAGCAGCCATACAGGGAGCACAGATACGCAGTATTTT.

This clone has a handful of counts. The chain joins TRBV27 to TRBJ1-1; D is possibly TRBD1 (5 bases). V was trimmed by 0 bases and J by 1 base, leaving 12 bases between them. The germline V gene has CDR1 MNHEY and CDR2 SMNVEV (reference sequence). This CDR3 spans 16 amino acids. The CDR3 nucleotides read TGTGCCAGCAGTTTATCGTCAGGACAAGGGAACACTGAAGCTTTCTTT. Its protein product is CASSLSSGQGNTEAFF.

The rearrangement uses TRBV6-5 and TRBJ1-4; 8 bases map to TRBD1. J was trimmed by 1 base and V by 6 bases; bases with no gene match: 4. This CDR3 spans 15 amino acids. Germline V lookup: CDR1 MNHEY, CDR2 SVGAGI. CDR3 sequence: CASSRGQGTNEKLFF. For the CDR3, the DNA is TGTGCCAGCAGCCGAGGACAGGGAACTAATGAAAAACTGTTTTTT.

V and J are TRBV7-8 and TRBJ2-1; D perhaps matches TRBD2 (5 bases). Trimming stripped 6 bases from V and 2 bases from J, with 23 bases between. The CDR3 extends over 18 amino acids. CDR1 is SGHVS and CDR2 is FQNEAQ in the germline V gene. The CDR3 is CASSLPRGAQETYNEQFF. The CDR3, as DNA: TGTGCCAGCAGTTTGCCCCGGGGTGCCCAGGAGACCTACAATGAGCAGTTCTTC.

This rearrangement joins TRBV4-1 to TRBJ1-5; maybe TRBD1 (6 bases). Germline CDR1 and CDR2: MGHRA and YSYEKL. V was trimmed by 1 base and J by 7 bases, leaving 26 bases between them. This CDR3 spans 19 amino acids. The CDR3 bases are TGCGCCAGCAGCCAAGTTTCCTATCGGTTGGGGGGGGCAAGGCAGCCCCAGCATTTT. Encoded protein: CASSQVSYRLGGARQPQHF.

The chain uses TRBV29-1 and TRBJ2-7; D remains unclear. The germline gives CDR1 SQVTM, CDR2 ANQGSEA. The CDR3 is made up of 11 amino acids. Trimming removed 3 bases at V and 5 bases at J, with 8 bases between. CDR3 in DNA: TGCAGCGTTGAGATGGCAGACGAGCAGTACTTC. As protein: CSVEMADEQYF.